This T cell receptor beta chain comes out of a study of cytomegalovirus exposure and HLA in healthy donors. Points from the study as a whole: The study listed 150 to 200 cytomegalovirus-associated TCR beta chains.

With regard to this clone: The antigen is not known.

Germline V CDR1 and CDR2: MRHNA, SNTAGT. Trimming at V came to 4 bases and at J to 3 bases, leaving 4 bases not matched to a gene. CDR3 length equals 14 residues. 13 Jbeta primers and 60 Vbeta primers were used for the PCR. Only in-frame clones appear in the TCRdb table, and some are missing; sequencing was by immunoSEQ multiplex PCR. Of about 120,000 clones in the sample, around 74% are singletons; the top ten hold 1.5% to 2%. V is TRBV6-4 and J is TRBJ2-3; 7 nucleotides line up with TRBD1. The sequenced sample was PBMCs. This clonotype was sampled from a woman younger than 35 in good health and CMV-seronegative. CDR3 sequence reads: CASSGQGNTDTQYF. CDR3 DNA: TGTGCCAGCAGTGGACAGGGTAATACAGATACGCAGTATTTT.